These 25 T cell receptor beta chains share one sample of origin, sequenced in a study of blood T cell repertoires in COVID-19. The repertoire was sequenced with immunoSEQ multiplex PCR; TCRdb's copy has only in-frame clones and lacks some. Here the sample spans around 52,000 clones, 82% being singletons. Sequencing used peripheral blood. The source of these receptors is a woman aged 55 to 70 with acute or convalescent COVID-19.

This chain joins TRBV23-1 and TRBJ2-1; D perhaps matches TRBD1 (5 bases). TRBV23-1 is an ORF for which the function is uncertain. V lost 2 bases and J 0 bases, leaving 14 bases between the germline ends. This CDR3 is 17 amino acids long. CDR3 protein: CASSQNSQVNSYNEQFF. The CDR3, as DNA: TGCGCCAGCAGTCAAAATTCACAGGTTAACTCCTACAATGAGCAGTTCTTC.

This chain joins TRBV2 and TRBJ1-1; D is unresolved. Trimming shortened V by 5 bases and J by 5 bases, and 15 bases separated the two germline ends. Germline V gives CDR1 SNHLY, CDR2 FYNNEI. The CDR3 runs 14 residues. DNA of the CDR3: TGTGCCAGCAGTAAAGAGACGGGGTTGACTGAAGCTTTCTTT. It encodes CASSKETGLTEAFF.

This chain links TRBV15 with TRBJ1-6, with D possibly being TRBD1 (6 bases). Trimming pared 5 bases from V and 9 bases from J, leaving 14 bases between. CDR3 size: 14 residues. Germline V gene data show CDR1 as LNHNV and CDR2 as YYDKDF (reference sequence). Here the CDR3 DNA reads TGTGCCACCAGCCCTGGGGACACGGGTTCACCCCTCCACTTT. Its translation is CATSPGDTGSPLHF. The whole variable domain, filled in from reference TRBV15 and TRBJ1-6, reads DAMVIQNPRYQVTQFGKPVTLSCSQTLNHNVMYWYQQKSSQAPKLLFHYYDKDFNNEADTPDNFQSRRPNTSFCFLDIRSPGLGDTAMYLCATSPGDTGSPLHFGNGTRLTVT.

This chain links TRBV5-1 with TRBJ2-4; TRBD1 agrees at 8 bases. The CDR3 sequence is 16 residues long. Germline values: CDR1 SGHRS, CDR2 YFSETQ. V shed 3 bases and J 0 bases; nucleotides not matched to a gene: 5. The CDR3 loop reads CASSSGQDLAKNIQYF. CDR3 sequence (DNA): TGCGCCAGCAGCTCGGGACAGGATCTAGCCAAAAACATTCAGTACTTC.

The chain employs TRBV25-1 and TRBJ1-5, with TRBD1 matching over 9 bases. V lost 5 bases, J lost 4 bases, and 3 bases stayed unmatched. This CDR3 comprises 14 residues. Germline V lookup: CDR1 MGHDK, CDR2 SYGVNS. CDR3 loop: CASSSGQGNQPQHF. CDR3 coding DNA: TGTGCCAGCAGTTCGGGACAGGGAAATCAGCCCCAGCATTTT.

The V and J genes are TRBV6-6 and TRBJ1-5; 12 nucleotides align to TRBD1. This CDR3 region has 15 residues. CDR1 is MNHNY, CDR2 SVGAGI, per germline (reference sequence). Trimming cost V 5 bases and J 8 bases; bases outside gene matches: 7. CDR3 region: CASSAGTGGMEPQHF. CDR3 DNA sequence: TGTGCCAGCAGTGCCGGGACAGGGGGCATGGAGCCCCAGCATTTT.

The chain couples TRBV2 to TRBJ2-1; D gene ambiguous. This CDR3 has 13 amino acids. CDR1 SNHLY and CDR2 FYNNEI come from the germline V gene. V gave up 7 bases and J gave up 2 bases, with 9 bases separating them. CDR3 DNA sequence: TGTGCCAGCACGTGGTCGGCCTACAATGAGCAGTTCTTC. It yields the protein CASTWSAYNEQFF. Complete variable domain (other parts from reference TRBV2 and TRBJ2-1): EPEVTQTPSHQVTQMGQEVILRCVPISNHLYFYWYRQILGQKVEFLVSFYNNEISEKSEIFDDQFSVERPDGSNFTLKIRSTKLEDSAMYFCASTWSAYNEQFFGPGTRLTVL.

The V call is TRBV27, the J call TRBJ1-5; D gene ambiguous. The CDR3 is made up of 14 amino acids. V lost 3 bases and J lost 3, with 9 bases in between. CDR1 and CDR2 (germline): MNHEY, SMNVEV (reference sequence). CDR3: CASSLVAVNQPQHF. CDR3 in DNA: TGTGCCAGCAGTTTGGTGGCAGTCAATCAGCCCCAGCATTTT.

This clone was seen only a few times. This chain uses TRBV4-2 with TRBJ1-2; D gene unclear. CDR3 length: 13 residues. Germline V gene lookup returns CDR1 LGHNA and CDR2 YNFKEQ. Deletions cut 3 bases from V and 14 bases from J, with 19 bases between. CDR3 DNA sequence: TGTGCCAGCAGCCAGGAGATCCCAGCCGAGGGAACCTTC. Its translation is CASSQEIPAEGTF.

The chain recombines TRBV4-1 with TRBJ2-7; tentative D call: TRBD1 (6 bases). Between the trimmed V and J ends, which lost 6 bases and 2 bases, there was a span of 17 bases. Germline CDR1 and CDR2: MGHRA and YSYEKL. The CDR3 spans 15 residues. CDR3 nucleotides: TGCGCCAGCAGAGACAGGCAGGGCAATCCCTACGAGCAGTACTTC. It yields the protein CASRDRQGNPYEQYF.

The gene calls are TRBV14 and TRBJ1-5; D might be TRBD1 (5 bases). CDR1 and CDR2 from the germline V gene are SGHDN and FVKESK. The V end was cut by 1 base, the J end by 9 bases, with 10 bases between. This CDR3 region has 13 residues. The CDR3 spells CASSQGGGRPQHF. The CDR3 region has the DNA TGTGCCAGCAGCCAAGGGGGGGGTCGGCCCCAGCATTTT.

The genes are TRBV7-2 and TRBJ2-1; tentative D call: TRBD2 (6 bases). Trimming cost V 5 bases and J 1 base, with 18 bases left between them. Germline V gives CDR1 SGHTA, CDR2 FQGNSA. The CDR3 loop spans 17 amino acids. The CDR3 bases are TGTGCCAGCAGCCCTCGGGGACGCGGGGCGTCCTACAATGAGCAGTTCTTC. This translates into CASSPRGRGASYNEQFF.

V usage is TRBV19 and J usage is TRBJ1-5; D is uncertain. The CDR3 has 12 amino acids. Germline-derived CDR1 and CDR2 are LNHDA and SQIVND (reference sequence). Between the trimmed V and J ends, which lost 7 bases and 7 bases, there was a span of 11 bases. The DNA for the CDR3 is TGTGCCAGTACCACGGGGTACCAGCCCCAGCATTTT. This translates into CASTTGYQPQHF. Full variable domain (remainder filled in from reference TRBV19 and TRBJ1-5): DGGITQSPKYLFRKEGQNVTLSCEQNLNHDAMYWYRQDPGQGLRLIYYSQIVNDFQKGDIAEGYSVSREKKESFPLTVTSAQKNPTAFYLCASTTGYQPQHFGDGTRLSIL.

The V and J genes are TRBV10-3 and TRBJ2-6, with 13 bases aligning to TRBD2. CDR3 size: 19 residues. V was clipped by 1 base and J by 3 bases; unmatched bases: 6. Looked up from germline, CDR1 is ENHRY and CDR2 is SYGVKD. Written as DNA, the CDR3 is TGTGCCATCAGTGAGTTGGGACTAGCGGGGTCTGGTGGGGCCAACGTCCTGACTTTC. Translated, it gives CAISELGLAGSGGANVLTF.

This clone was counted once. V usage is TRBV29-1 and J usage is TRBJ1-2, with D tentatively TRBD1 (5 bases). With 6 bases removed from V and 8 bases from J, the gap between germline ends came to 16 bases. The germline V gene encodes CDR1 SQVTM and CDR2 ANQGSEA. This CDR3 has 12 amino acids. For the CDR3, the DNA is TGCAGCGTCGAAACTCCTGGGGGGGGCTACACCTTC. This sequence encodes CSVETPGGGYTF.

The genes are TRBV11-3 and TRBJ2-7; TRBD2 agrees at 9 bases. Unmatched junction bases numbered 21, after V lost 5 bases and J lost 7 bases. CDR1 is SGHNT and CDR2 is YENEEA in the germline V gene. The CDR3 is 18 residues long. The CDR3 nucleotides are TGTGCCAGCAGCCGATCGCATAAAGAAAGCGGGGGGCTCGGTGAGCAGTACTTC. Its translation is CASSRSHKESGGLGEQYF.

Here the CDR3 reads CASSLDGTGGAFF. CDR3 sequence (DNA): TGTGCCAGCAGCTTAGATGGGACAGGAGGAGCTTTCTTT. The rearrangement uses TRBV7-9 and TRBJ1-1; 8 nucleotides align to TRBD1. With 1 base clipped from V and 10 bases from J, the junction kept 5 bases outside the gene matches. Germline CDR1 SEHNR, CDR2 FQNEAQ (reference sequence). This CDR3 region has 13 residues.

The V call is TRBV7-8, the J call TRBJ2-2, with a tentative D call TRBD2 (6 bases). The CDR3 is made up of 14 amino acids. Germline values: CDR1 SGHVS, CDR2 FQNEAQ. V was pared by 4 bases and J by 8 bases, with 14 bases between. In DNA, the CDR3 is TGTGCCAGCAGCTACTTGGAGGGGCCGGGGGAGCTGTTTTTT. Protein sequence: CASSYLEGPGELFF.

This clone was seen a single time. The chain combines TRBV23-1 with TRBJ1-6; D may be TRBD1 (5 bases). TRBV23-1 counts as an open reading frame of uncertain function. The CDR3 contains 17 residues. V gave up 1 base and J gave up 7 bases, with 17 bases separating them. DNA for the CDR3: TGCGCCAGCAGTCAATTGGTCCGACAGTTCTTAAATTCACCCCTCCACTTT. Translation gives CASSQLVRQFLNSPLHF.

The chain carries TRBV5-4 and TRBJ2-1, with a tentative D call TRBD2 (6 bases). This CDR3 is built from 15 residues. Germline CDR1 reads SGHNT; CDR2 reads YYREEE (reference sequence). The V end lost 0 bases, the J end lost 5 bases, and 12 bases lay between the germline ends. The CDR3, as DNA: TGTGCCAGCAGCTTGGGGCGGGGCCTAGACAATGAGCAGTTCTTC. This encodes CASSLGRGLDNEQFF. Full variable domain (rest looked up from reference TRBV5-4 and TRBJ2-1): ETGVTQSPTHLIKTRGQQVTLRCSSQSGHNTVSWYQQALGQGPQFIFQYYREEENGRGNFPPRFSGLQFPNYSSELNVNALELDDSALYLCASSLGRGLDNEQFFGPGTRLTVL.

The chain couples TRBV6-5 to TRBJ2-1; 13 bases fit TRBD2. The CDR3 has 15 residues. Germline V gives CDR1 MNHEY, CDR2 SVGAGI. Losses at the gene ends were 6 bases for V and 4 bases for J; bases not matched to a gene: 3. DNA for the CDR3: TGTGCCAGCAGAACTAGCGGGGGGGCTTACAATGAGCAGTTCTTC. As protein: CASRTSGGAYNEQFF.

This clone has just a few counts. The CDR3 sequence is CASSLDGGQPQHF. CDR3 DNA sequence: TGTGCCAGCAGCTTGGACGGGGGTCAGCCCCAGCATTTT. This chain joins TRBV7-2 and TRBJ1-5; D perhaps matches TRBD1 (5 bases). The V end lost 3 bases, the J end lost 6 bases, and 9 bases lay between the germline ends. The germline gives CDR1 SGHTA, CDR2 FQGNSA. The CDR3 runs to 13 residues.

The chain uses TRBV27 and TRBJ1-2, with D perhaps TRBD1 (6 bases). The CDR3 is made up of 14 amino acids. The germline V gene encodes CDR1 MNHEY and CDR2 SMNVEV (reference sequence). Between the trimmed V and J ends, which lost 9 bases and 2 bases, there was a span of 16 bases. The CDR3 region is CASKTGPENYGYTF. Here the CDR3 DNA reads TGTGCCAGTAAGACAGGCCCAGAGAACTATGGCTACACCTTC.

This clone was found once. The chain has TRBV2 and TRBJ1-2, with D possibly matching TRBD1 (6 bases). Trimming removed 3 bases at V and 0 bases at J, with 17 bases between. In germline, CDR1 is SNHLY, CDR2 FYNNEI. The CDR3 contains 17 residues. The CDR3 sequence is CASSETGAWGPNYGYTF. The CDR3 DNA reads as TGTGCCAGCAGTGAGACAGGCGCCTGGGGGCCTAACTATGGCTACACCTTC. The entire variable domain, with the rest obtained from reference TRBV2 and TRBJ1-2, is as follows: EPEVTQTPSHQVTQMGQEVILRCVPISNHLYFYWYRQILGQKVEFLVSFYNNEISEKSEIFDDQFSVERPDGSNFTLKIRSTKLEDSAMYFCASSETGAWGPNYGYTFGSGTRLTVV.

The V gene is TRBV12-5, the J gene TRBJ2-5; 7 bases are a match to TRBD1. The CDR3 runs to 13 residues. The J segment lost 4 bases and the V segment lost 1 base, leaving 0 bases of the junction unmatched. Germline CDR1 LGHNT, CDR2 FRNRAP. The CDR3 DNA follows: TGTGCTAGTGGTTTGGCAGGGGGAGAGACCCAGTACTTC. The encoded protein is CASGLAGGETQYF.